These 2 T cell receptor beta chains share one sample of origin, sequenced in a study of T cells after yellow fever vaccination. In TCRdb, the 5' RACE reads were re-called with MiXCR into one record per CDR3 protein. The sample shows around 320,000 distinct CDR3 sequences, 4% to 5.5% of them seen only once. The sequences come from PBMCs, collected 15 days after the yellow fever booster vaccination. The receptors originated from a young man who received the YFV17D yellow fever vaccine.

The sample holds many counts of this clonotype. The J gene is TRBJ1-2, the V gene TRBV12-3 or TRBV12-4; TRBD1 might be the D (5 bases). The CDR3 sequence is 14 residues long. V lost 6 bases to trimming and J lost 11 bases, with 22 bases between them. For the CDR3, the DNA is TGTGCCAGCAGCCGACAGACGGAGGGGATCGGGTACACCTTC. This sequence encodes CASSRQTEGIGYTF.

This clonotype has ten or more counts. The chain links TRBV10-3 to TRBJ2-1; D gene uncertain. V was shortened by 3 bases and J by 5 bases, with 8 bases between the two germline ends. Germline loops: CDR1 ENHRY, CDR2 SYGVKD. This CDR3 spans 13 amino acids. DNA for the CDR3: TGTGCCATCAGTGATTCCCAGAACAATGAGCAGTTCTTC. Its translation: CAISDSQNNEQFF.